This T cell receptor (beta chain) was profiled in a study of regulatory T cells in long-lasting Graves disease. Assembly of TCR beta libraries relied on iRepertoire HTBI primers together with Arm-PCR of CDR3 regions. One entry per CDR3 protein, called by TCRdb with MiXCR from the multiplex PCR reads. The data hold more than 650,000 distinct CDR3 sequences, with about 30% observed a single time. This CDR3 contains 14 residues. Germline CDR1 and CDR2: MNHGY and SVAAGI. V was cut by 0 bases and J by 5 bases, with 10 bases left in between. Regarding time point: persistent/refractory GD, antithyroid drugs over 5 years with positive TRAb. RNA extracted from PBMCs served as the sequencing template. This clonotype was counted only a few times.

The specimen comprised peripheral blood mononuclear cells (PBMCs), sampled when the disease was refractory, from a patient treated with antithyroid drugs. This chain links TRBV6-9 with TRBJ1-2; D is undetermined. This TCR came from a female donor with Graves disease. CDR3 protein: CASSYSGEDYGYTF. For the CDR3, the DNA is TGTGCCAGCAGTTATTCCGGGGAGGATTATGGCTACACCTTC.